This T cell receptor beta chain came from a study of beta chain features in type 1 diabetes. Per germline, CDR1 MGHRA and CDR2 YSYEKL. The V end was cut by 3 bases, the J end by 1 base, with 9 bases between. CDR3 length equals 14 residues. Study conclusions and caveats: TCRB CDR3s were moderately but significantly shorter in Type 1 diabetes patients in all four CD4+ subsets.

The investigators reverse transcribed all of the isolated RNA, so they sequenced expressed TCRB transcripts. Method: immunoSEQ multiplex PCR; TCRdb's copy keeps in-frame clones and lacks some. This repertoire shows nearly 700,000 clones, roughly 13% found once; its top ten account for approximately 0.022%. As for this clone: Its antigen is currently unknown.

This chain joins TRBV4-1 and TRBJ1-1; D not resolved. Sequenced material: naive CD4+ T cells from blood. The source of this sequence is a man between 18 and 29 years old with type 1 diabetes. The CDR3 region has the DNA TGCGCCAGCAGCCAGAATCCAGGGAACACTGAAGCTTTCTTT. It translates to CASSQNPGNTEAFF.